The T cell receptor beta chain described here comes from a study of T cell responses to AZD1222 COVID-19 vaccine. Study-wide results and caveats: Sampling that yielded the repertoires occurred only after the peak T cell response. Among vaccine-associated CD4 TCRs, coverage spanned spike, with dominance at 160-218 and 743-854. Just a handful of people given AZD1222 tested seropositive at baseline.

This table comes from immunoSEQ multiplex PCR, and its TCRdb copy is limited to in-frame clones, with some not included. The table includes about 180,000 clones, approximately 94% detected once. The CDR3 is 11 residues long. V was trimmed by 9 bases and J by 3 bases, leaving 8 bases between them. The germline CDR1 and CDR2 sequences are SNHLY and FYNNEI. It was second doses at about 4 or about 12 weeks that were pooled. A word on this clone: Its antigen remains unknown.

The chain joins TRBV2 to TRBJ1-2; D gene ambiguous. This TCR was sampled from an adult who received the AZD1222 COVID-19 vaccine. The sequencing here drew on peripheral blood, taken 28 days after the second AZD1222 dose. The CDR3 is CARGRYYGYTF. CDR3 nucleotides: TGTGCCAGAGGACGGTACTATGGCTACACCTTC.